A single T cell receptor (beta chain) is shown here with its context. Its matching antigen is unknown. PCR was performed using 60 Vbeta and 13 Jbeta primers. The method was immunoSEQ multiplex PCR; TCRdb's version includes in-frame clones alone and lacks a portion of them. The sample includes 150,000 to 200,000 clones, 82% of them seen just once. The junction had 11 bases not matched to a gene; V was cut back by 3 bases and J by 14 bases. The germline gives CDR1 MNHEY, CDR2 SMNVEV (reference sequence). This CDR3 is built from 14 residues. These data are taken from a study of cytomegalovirus exposure and HLA in healthy donors. Study findings and constraints: Some TCR beta chains (roughly 160 of them) were listed as cytomegalovirus-associated. Within a later analysis, the majority of CMV-associated TCR beta chains appeared HLA-restricted.

What was sequenced was PBMCs. This clonotype was sampled from a boy aged 2-9 years in good health and CMV-seronegative. The chain couples TRBV27 to TRBJ2-1; TRBD2 matches 9 bases. The CDR3 reads CASSFAPSRGGKFF. The CDR3 DNA is TGTGCCAGCAGTTTTGCCCCCTCGCGGGGGGGTAAGTTCTTC.